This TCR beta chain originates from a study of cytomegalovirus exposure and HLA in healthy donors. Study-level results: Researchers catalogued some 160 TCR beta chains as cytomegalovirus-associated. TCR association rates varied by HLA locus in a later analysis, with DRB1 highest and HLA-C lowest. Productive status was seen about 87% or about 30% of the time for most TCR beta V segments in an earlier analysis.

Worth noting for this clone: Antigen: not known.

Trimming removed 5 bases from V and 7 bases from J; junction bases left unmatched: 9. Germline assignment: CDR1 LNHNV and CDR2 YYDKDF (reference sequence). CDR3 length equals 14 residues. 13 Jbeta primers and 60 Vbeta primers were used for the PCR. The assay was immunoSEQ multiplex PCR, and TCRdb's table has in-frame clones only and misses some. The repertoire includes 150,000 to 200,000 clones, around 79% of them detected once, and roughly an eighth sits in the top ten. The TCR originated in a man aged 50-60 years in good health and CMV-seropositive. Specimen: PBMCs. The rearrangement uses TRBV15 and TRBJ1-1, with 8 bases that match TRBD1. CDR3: CATSGTTGAVEAFF. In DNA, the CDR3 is TGTGCCACCAGCGGCACGACAGGGGCGGTTGAAGCTTTCTTT.